This T cell receptor (beta chain) was obtained from a study of T cell responses to AZD1222 COVID-19 vaccine. Study outcomes and limitations: Without day 14 samples, only post-peak T cell repertoires were studied. Regions 160-218 and 743-854 held dominance among vaccine-associated CD4 TCRs, which spanned spike. At baseline, just a handful of AZD1222 recipients tested seropositive.

Worth noting for this clone: What it recognizes is unknown.

Second-dose intervals near 4 or 12 weeks were combined. TCRdb's table, derived via immunoSEQ multiplex PCR, lists solely in-frame clones and lacks some. The data contain about 42,000 clones, 70% to 90% of them singletons. The V gene lost 1 base and the J gene lost 3 bases, with 9 bases spanning the gap. CDR3 length: 15 residues. CDR1 is LNHDA and CDR2 is SQIVND in the germline V gene (reference sequence). The rearrangement joins TRBV19 to TRBJ2-2; either TRBD1 or TRBD2 may fit D (5 bases each). This receptor was identified in an adult who received the AZD1222 COVID-19 vaccine. The input for sequencing was peripheral blood, taken 28 days after the second AZD1222 dose. CDR3 loop: CASSIAGADTGELFF. The CDR3 coding sequence is TGTGCCAGTAGTATAGCCGGGGCTGACACCGGGGAGCTGTTTTTT.